These 32 T cell receptor beta chains were all obtained from the same sample, sequenced in a study of T cell repertoires in cytomegalovirus infection. TCRdb independently ran MiXCR on the reads; one entry per CDR3 protein. The table has about 260,000 distinct CDR3 sequences, roughly 13% seen once. The sequenced sample consisted of PBMCs. These receptors originate from a human donor in good health (CMV status not recorded). Some clones in this sample may be carry-over from other donors' samples.

This chain joins TRBV11-3 and TRBJ2-2, with a possible D match to TRBD1 (5 bases). In germline, CDR1 is SGHNT, CDR2 YENEEA. The CDR3 contains 15 residues. V was clipped by 5 bases and J by 0 bases, with 10 bases between them. The CDR3 DNA is TGTGCCAGCAGCCCGACAGCCGCGAACACCGGGGAGCTGTTTTTT. It is translated as CASSPTAANTGELFF.

The J gene is TRBJ2-3, the V gene TRBV12-3 or TRBV12-4; the D gene could be TRBD1 or TRBD2 (5 bases each). V lost 4 bases, J lost 2 bases, and 10 bases lay in between. CDR3 length equals 14 residues. The CDR3 DNA follows: TGTGCCAGCAGTTCGCCGGGGCCCACAGATACGCAGTATTTT. This encodes CASSSPGPTDTQYF.

This clonotype was counted ten times or more. This chain links TRBV6-2 or TRBV6-3 with TRBJ2-1; no definite D call. V was clipped by 7 bases and J by 5 bases, with 9 bases between them. CDR1 is MNHEY, CDR2 SVGEGT, per germline. CDR3 size: 12 residues. Here the CDR3 reads CASKKLDNEQFF. Written as DNA, the CDR3 is TGTGCCAGCAAAAAACTTGACAATGAGCAGTTCTTC.

This clonotype occurred many times. V gene TRBV4-1 combines with J gene TRBJ2-3, with D possibly TRBD1 on 6 matching bases. The V and J ends lost 4 bases and 1 base respectively, with 9 bases between them. CDR1 is MGHRA and CDR2 is YSYEKL in the germline V gene. The CDR3 is 14 residues long. DNA for the CDR3: TGCGCCAGCAGCCCTCACAGGGGCACAGATACGCAGTATTTT. This gives the protein CASSPHRGTDTQYF.

This clonotype was picked up many times. The chain carries TRBV19 and TRBJ2-2; 8 bases align to TRBD1. J lost 0 bases, V lost 7 bases, and 4 bases had no gene match. The CDR3 is 15 residues long. CDR1 and CDR2 (germline): LNHDA, SQIVND (reference sequence). For the CDR3, the DNA is TGTGCCAGTAAGGGGACAGGAACGAACACCGGGGAGCTGTTTTTT. Translation: CASKGTGTNTGELFF. The variable domain in full, completed from reference TRBV19 and TRBJ2-2, reads DGGITQSPKYLFRKEGQNVTLSCEQNLNHDAMYWYRQDPGQGLRLIYYSQIVNDFQKGDIAEGYSVSREKKESFPLTVTSAQKNPTAFYLCASKGTGTNTGELFFGEGSRLTVL.

This clonotype came up a few times. This chain links TRBV6-5 with TRBJ1-3; D uncertain. From germline, CDR1 is MNHEY and CDR2 SVGAGI. The CDR3 has 15 residues. Deletions cut 5 bases from V and 4 bases from J, with 15 bases between. CDR3 residues: CASSRGLRRGNTIYF. CDR3 DNA: TGTGCCAGCAGTCGGGGATTGCGAAGGGGAAACACCATATATTTT.

This clonotype was counted many times. This sequence joins TRBV20-1 and TRBJ1-5; D is unclear. Between the trimmed V and J ends, which lost 0 bases and 2 bases, there was a span of 11 bases. The CDR3 loop spans 15 amino acids. Looked up from germline, CDR1 is DFQATT and CDR2 is SNEGSKA (reference sequence). The CDR3 DNA sequence: TGCAGTGCTAGAGAGTCGGGGATGGGCAATCAGCCCCAGCATTTT. Protein sequence: CSARESGMGNQPQHF.

This chain uses TRBV20-1 with TRBJ2-1; possibly TRBD2 for D (6 bases). Germline V gene data show CDR1 as DFQATT and CDR2 as SNEGSKA (reference sequence). V lost 6 bases to trimming and J lost 7 bases, with 16 bases between them. The CDR3 is 13 amino acids. The CDR3 DNA reads as TGCAGTGCCCCCCCCGGGAGTGGGAATGAGCAGTTCTTC. The encoded protein is CSAPPGSGNEQFF.

This rearrangement joins TRBV5-5 to TRBJ2-2; the match to TRBD2 covers 10 bases. Per the germline V gene, CDR1 is SGHKS and CDR2 is YYEKEE (reference sequence). The V and J ends lost 4 bases and 7 bases, in that order; junction bases with no gene match: 10. The CDR3 totals 16 residues. CDR3 in amino acids: CASSGTSGIVDGELFF. CDR3 DNA: TGTGCCAGCAGCGGTACTAGCGGGATCGTCGACGGGGAGCTGTTTTTT.

The chain links TRBV18 to TRBJ2-7, with D uncertain. The CDR3 is 13 amino acids. Trimming stripped 3 bases from V and 3 bases from J, with 9 bases between. Germline CDR1 and CDR2: KGHSH and LQKENI. The CDR3 protein is CASSPQSIYEQYF. The CDR3, as DNA: TGTGCCAGCTCACCTCAATCGATCTACGAGCAGTACTTC.

The chain carries TRBV6-2 or TRBV6-3 and TRBJ2-5; tentatively, D is TRBD2 (7 bases). Germline loops: CDR1 MNHEY, CDR2 SVGEGT. Between the trimmed V and J ends, which lost 2 bases and 3 bases, there was a span of 19 bases. This CDR3 contains 17 residues. CDR3 region: CASSYLTGRGVKETQYF. The CDR3 nucleotides are TGTGCCAGCAGTTACCTTACAGGGAGGGGAGTTAAAGAGACCCAGTACTTC.

This clonotype was seen only a few times. The chain is built from TRBV6-2 or TRBV6-3 and TRBJ2-7; TRBD1 matches 7 bases. This CDR3 region has 13 residues. Germline values: CDR1 MNHEY, CDR2 SVGEGT. After removal of 8 bases from V and 0 bases from J, the junction contained 4 bases not matched to a gene. The CDR3 bases are TGTGCCAGCCACAGGGGCGTCTCCTACGAGCAGTACTTC. Protein sequence: CASHRGVSYEQYF.

The sample holds a few counts of this clonotype. The chain employs TRBV5-4 and TRBJ2-7; TRBD2 is a possible D gene (6 bases). The CDR3 totals 16 residues. The ends were cut back, 0 bases at V and 1 base at J, with 14 bases in the middle. Per the germline V gene, CDR1 is SGHNT and CDR2 is YYREEE (reference sequence). The CDR3 DNA reads TGTGCCAGCAGCTTGGACGCGACTAGGGGTTCCTACGAGCAGTACTTC. Amino acid sequence: CASSLDATRGSYEQYF.

This clonotype was counted between two and nine times. DNA of the CDR3: TGCAGTGCTAGACGGGTCGGCCAGGGAATACCCTACGAGCAGTACTTC. This encodes CSARRVGQGIPYEQYF. The chain carries TRBV20-1 and TRBJ2-7, with D possibly matching TRBD1 (5 bases). CDR1 is DFQATT and CDR2 is SNEGSKA in the germline V gene (reference sequence). V lost 2 bases, J lost 2 bases, and 19 bases lay in between. CDR3 length: 16 amino acids.

This clonotype was detected many times. V and J are TRBV11-1 and TRBJ1-1, with D unresolved. The CDR3 is made up of 11 amino acids. Trimming removed 5 bases at V and 1 base at J, with 2 bases between. Germline lookup yields CDR1 SGHAT and CDR2 FQDESV (reference sequence). The DNA for the CDR3 is TGTGCCAGCAGCCGGAACACTGAAGCTTTCTTT. Amino acids: CASSRNTEAFF.

The chain is built from TRBV5-6 and TRBJ2-3; D is unclear. Germline V gene sequence: CDR1 SGHDT, CDR2 YYEEEE. The CDR3 is 15 residues long. V dropped 3 bases and J dropped 6 bases, with 17 bases sitting between them. The chain's CDR3 is CASSWKDARRDTQYF. In DNA form, the CDR3 reads TGTGCCAGCAGCTGGAAGGACGCCCGGCGGGATACGCAGTATTTT.

This clonotype was seen once. The chain has TRBV5-6 and TRBJ1-4; no firm D call. The CDR3 loop spans 16 amino acids. CDR1 is SGHDT, CDR2 YYEEEE, per germline. V lost 0 bases, J lost 4 bases, and 13 bases lay in between. The CDR3 protein is CASSLGPGTGNEKLFF. For the CDR3, the DNA is TGTGCCAGCAGCTTGGGACCGGGAACGGGTAATGAAAAACTGTTTTTT. Drawing the rest from reference TRBV5-6 and TRBJ1-4, the complete variable domain is DAGVTQSPTHLIKTRGQQVTLRCSPKSGHDTVSWYQQALGQGPQFIFQYYEEEERQRGNFPDRFSGHQFPNYSSELNVNALLLGDSALYLCASSLGPGTGNEKLFFGSGTQLSVL.

The V call is TRBV2, the J call TRBJ2-7; 9 bases agree with TRBD1. This CDR3 has 13 amino acids. Trimming cost V 5 bases and J 8 bases; bases outside gene matches: 7. CDR1 SNHLY and CDR2 FYNNEI come from the germline V gene. DNA of the CDR3: TGTGCCAGCAGTCCCGGGACAGGGATCAAGCAGTACTTC. Its translation is CASSPGTGIKQYF. Based on the CDR3 plus reference TRBV2 and TRBJ2-7, the full variable domain is EPEVTQTPSHQVTQMGQEVILRCVPISNHLYFYWYRQILGQKVEFLVSFYNNEISEKSEIFDDQFSVERPDGSNFTLKIRSTKLEDSAMYFCASSPGTGIKQYFGPGTRLTVT.

To note about this clonotype: The junction shows a germline mismatch at one end, possibly a read error. The chain uses TRBV18 and TRBJ2-3; 8 nucleotides line up with TRBD2. This CDR3 is built from 16 residues. Per the germline V gene, CDR1 is KGHSH and CDR2 is LQKENI. The CDR3 DNA is TGTGCCAGCTTACCACAGCAAGCGGGAGAAGTGGATACGCAGTATTTT. Translating gives CASLPQQAGEVDTQYF.

There are a few counts of this clonotype. The chain has TRBV19 and TRBJ2-7, with 9 bases lining up with TRBD1. The CDR3 loop spans 11 amino acids. Germline V gives CDR1 LNHDA, CDR2 SQIVND (reference sequence). V lost 9 bases, J lost 7 bases, and 4 bases stayed unmatched. The CDR3 spells CASTGGLEQYF. The DNA of the CDR3 is TGTGCCAGCACAGGGGGCCTGGAGCAGTACTTC.

This sequence joins TRBV28 and TRBJ2-4, with 12 bases aligning to TRBD1. Germline trimming cut 5 bases from V and 5 bases from J; bases unmatched to any gene: 10. CDR3 size: 17 residues. The germline V gene has CDR1 MDHEN and CDR2 SYDVKM. The chain's CDR3 is CASSLPPGQGAENIQYF. Written as DNA, the CDR3 is TGTGCCAGCAGTCTGCCCCCGGGACAGGGGGCCGAAAACATTCAGTACTTC.

This clonotype appeared a single time. The chain employs TRBV28 and TRBJ1-5; unclear D gene. Germline V gene data show CDR1 as MDHEN and CDR2 as SYDVKM. Trimming removed 1 base at V and 8 bases at J, with 3 bases between. The CDR3 spans 11 residues. CDR3: CASSLLEPQHF. CDR3 DNA sequence: TGTGCCAGCAGTTTATTGGAGCCCCAGCATTTT. The variable domain in full, with the rest retrieved from reference TRBV28 and TRBJ1-5, is DVKVTQSSRYLVKRTGEKVFLECVQDMDHENMFWYRQDPGLGLRLIYFSYDVKMKEKGDIPEGYSVSREKKERFSLILESASTNQTSMYLCASSLLEPQHFGDGTRLSIL.

This clonotype was detected many times. The CDR3 region has the DNA TGTGCCAGCAGCTTAGTTTGGACGCAAGATGGCTACACCTTC. Its protein product is CASSLVWTQDGYTF. The genes are TRBV7-2 and TRBJ1-2; D gene unclear. Germline lookup yields CDR1 SGHTA and CDR2 FQGNSA. The CDR3 consists of 14 residues. Trimming removed 1 base from V and 6 bases from J, with 12 bases in between.

This clonotype was seen at least ten times. The chain has TRBV18 and TRBJ1-2; 7 bases are shared with TRBD1. The germline CDR1 and CDR2 sequences are KGHSH and LQKENI. V lost 1 base, J lost 4 bases, and 3 bases stayed unmatched. This CDR3 is built from 14 residues. In DNA form, the CDR3 reads TGTGCCAGCTCACCACGAAGGGACAGCTATGGCTACACCTTC. This sequence encodes CASSPRRDSYGYTF.

This clonotype was seen more than once but under ten times. The chain carries TRBV7-9 and TRBJ1-6; D is ambiguous. Looked up from germline, CDR1 is SEHNR and CDR2 is FQNEAQ (reference sequence). This CDR3 region has 13 residues. Between the trimmed V and J ends, which lost 1 base and 10 bases, there was a span of 8 bases. CDR3 sequence: CASSLGPLSPLHF. CDR3 DNA sequence: TGTGCCAGCAGCTTAGGGCCCTTATCACCCCTCCACTTT.

This clonotype was counted at least ten times. This chain links TRBV23-1 with TRBJ2-5; TRBD2 matches at 12 bases. TRBV23-1 is noted as an ORF with a role that remains uncertain. V dropped 9 bases and J dropped 4; count of bases not matched to a gene: 15. The length of the CDR3 is 17 residues. CDR3 coding DNA: TGCGCCAGTATAGGACTAGCGGGGAACGGGGGGGGAGAGACCCAGTACTTC. Encoded protein: CASIGLAGNGGGETQYF.

The gene calls are TRBV18 and TRBJ2-1; possibly TRBD2 for D (6 bases). V lost 6 bases, J lost 5 bases, and 17 bases lay in between. Per germline, CDR1 KGHSH and CDR2 LQKENI. The CDR3 extends over 15 amino acids. The CDR3 spells CASSPQTEGHNEQFF. DNA of the CDR3: TGTGCCAGCTCCCCTCAGACGGAGGGTCACAATGAGCAGTTCTTC.

This clonotype was found once. A much larger clone differs by one base, so this may be a read error. This chain uses TRBV6-1 with TRBJ1-1; D remains ambiguous. CDR3 length equals 17 residues. V shed 5 bases and J shed 0 bases, with 19 bases lying between them. CDR1 is MNHNS, CDR2 SASEGT, per germline. The CDR3 region has the DNA TGTGCCAGCAGTTACCCCCTCGTAAGACTCATGAACACTGAAGCTTTCTTT. It yields the protein CASSYPLVRLMNTEAFF.

This clonotype has a count of ten or more. This sequence joins TRBV20-1 and TRBJ2-2, with 7 bases matching TRBD2. Germline loops: CDR1 DFQATT, CDR2 SNEGSKA (reference sequence). Trimming cost V 0 bases and J 3 bases; bases outside gene matches: 1. The CDR3 covers 14 residues. In DNA form, the CDR3 reads TGCAGTGCTAGAGATGGGAGGGACACCGGGGAGCTGTTTTTT. Its translation: CSARDGRDTGELFF.

The chain couples TRBV6-6 to TRBJ2-7, with D uncertain. V lost 6 bases and J 2 bases, leaving 8 bases between the germline ends. This CDR3 spans 12 amino acids. Germline V gene sequence: CDR1 MNHNY, CDR2 SVGAGI (reference sequence). For the CDR3, the DNA is TGTGCCAGCAGCTATGGGACCTACGAGCAGTACTTC. It is translated as CASSYGTYEQYF.

This clonotype was recorded at least ten times. The chain carries TRBV28 and TRBJ1-2; no clear D gene. The CDR3 is 15 residues long. Germline-derived CDR1 and CDR2 are MDHEN and SYDVKM. The V and J ends lost 4 bases and 7 bases respectively, with 19 bases between them. In DNA, the CDR3 is TGTGCCAGCAGTTCGCCGGGGAAACCTTCGGGTGGCTACACCTTC. Amino acid sequence: CASSSPGKPSGGYTF.

The chain joins TRBV5-1 to TRBJ2-5, with D unclear. Trimming stripped 0 bases from V and 6 bases from J, with 9 bases between. Germline V lookup: CDR1 SGHRS, CDR2 YFSETQ. This CDR3 contains 13 residues. DNA of the CDR3: TGCGCCAGCAGCTTGGATACTACTCAGACCCAGTACTTC. Translation gives CASSLDTTQTQYF.